These 27 T cell receptor beta chains share one sample of origin, sequenced in a study of T cells in Graves' hyperthyroidism and ophthalmopathy. It was RNA transcripts that yielded the amplified TCR beta CDR3 regions. HTBI primers were employed in a first-round RT-PCR of the TCR CDR3. TCRdb independently ran MiXCR on the multiplex PCR reads; one entry per CDR3 protein. The sample holds 400,000 to 500,000 distinct CDR3 sequences, roughly 15% seen once. Sequencing was done on a sample of blood. These receptors all come from a man aged 18-30 years with Graves' ophthalmopathy.

This clonotype has a handful of counts. This chain uses TRBV19 with TRBJ2-7, with D perhaps TRBD2 (6 bases). Trimming cost V 8 bases and J 4 bases, with 15 bases left between them. Looked up from germline, CDR1 is LNHDA and CDR2 is SQIVND (reference sequence). There are 13 residues in the CDR3. The CDR3 here is CASGGTAPYEQYF. The DNA of the CDR3 is TGTGCCAGTGGGGGGACGGCACCTTACGAGCAGTACTTC.

This clonotype has at least ten counts. V and J are TRBV28 and TRBJ2-7; unclear D gene. The CDR3 runs to 12 residues. Germline CDR1 is MDHEN and CDR2 is SYDVKM. V was shortened by 5 bases and J by 1 base, with 6 bases between the two germline ends. CDR3 coding DNA: TGTGCCAGCAGTCCCTGGTCCTACGAGCAGTACTTC. It encodes CASSPWSYEQYF.

At least ten counts were recorded for this clonotype. The CDR3 loop reads CASSLGSGQRNYGYTF. For the CDR3, the DNA is TGTGCCAGCAGCTTAGGAAGTGGACAGCGTAACTATGGCTACACCTTC. The chain links TRBV13 to TRBJ1-2, with TRBD1 as a possible D gene (6 bases). V was shortened by 0 bases and J by 1 base, with 12 bases between the two germline ends. This CDR3 region has 16 residues. Germline CDR1 and CDR2: PRHDT and FYEKMQ (reference sequence).

This clonotype has at least ten counts. This chain connects TRBV20-1 to TRBJ2-7, with D possibly matching TRBD2 (6 bases). The CDR3 runs 16 residues. The V and J ends lost 0 bases and 4 bases respectively, with 19 bases between them. Per the germline V gene, CDR1 is DFQATT and CDR2 is SNEGSKA (reference sequence). The CDR3 region is CSARDMEEGLFYEQYF. The CDR3, as DNA: TGCAGTGCTAGAGATATGGAGGAGGGGCTCTTTTACGAGCAGTACTTC.

This clonotype came up a few times. This chain links TRBV6-5 with TRBJ1-1; possibly TRBD1 for D (5 bases). CDR1 MNHEY and CDR2 SVGAGI come from the germline V gene. V dropped 0 bases and J dropped 4 bases, with 12 bases sitting between them. The CDR3 spans 15 residues. For the CDR3, the DNA is TGTGCCAGCAGTTACTCCCCGGGACGGGGCACTGAAGCTTTCTTT. Translating it yields CASSYSPGRGTEAFF.

The chain employs TRBV7-9 and TRBJ2-2; 9 positions agree with TRBD1. Germline V gene data show CDR1 as SEHNR and CDR2 as FQNEAQ (reference sequence). J was trimmed by 0 bases and V by 1 base; bases with no gene match: 6. This CDR3 contains 18 residues. For the CDR3, the DNA is TGTGCCAGCAGCTTAGGGACAGGGGCCATTTCGAACACCGGGGAGCTGTTTTTT. It codes for CASSLGTGAISNTGELFF. The full variable domain, in which reference TRBV7-9 and TRBJ2-2 provide the parts outside the CDR3, is DTGVSQNPRHKITKRGQNVTFRCDPISEHNRLYWYRQTLGQGPEFLTYFQNEAQLEKSRLLSDRFSAERPKGSFSTLEIQRTEQGDSAMYLCASSLGTGAISNTGELFFGEGSRLTVL.

This clonotype was seen at least ten times. This chain uses TRBV14 with TRBJ2-7; D gene ambiguous. The CDR3 is made up of 14 amino acids. With 0 bases removed from V and 3 bases from J, the gap between germline ends came to 9 bases. Germline CDR1 SGHDN, CDR2 FVKESK. CDR3 sequence (DNA): TGTGCCAGCAGCCAAGATATCTGGGACTACGAGCAGTACTTC. As protein: CASSQDIWDYEQYF.

In its sample, this clonotype was seen a few times. The chain couples TRBV7-9 to TRBJ2-1; D is uncertain. Trimming took 5 bases from V and 6 from J, leaving 14 bases between them. The CDR3 spans 14 residues. Per germline, CDR1 SEHNR and CDR2 FQNEAQ (reference sequence). The chain's CDR3 is CASSTPGLGNEQFF. As DNA, the CDR3 is TGTGCCAGCAGCACCCCGGGCCTAGGCAATGAGCAGTTCTTC.

This clonotype was seen more than once but under ten times. The chain carries TRBV6-1 and TRBJ2-6; D unresolved. The CDR3 is 14 residues long. The V end lost 2 bases, the J end lost 4 bases, and 6 bases lay between the germline ends. Germline-derived CDR1 and CDR2 are MNHNS and SASEGT. CDR3 sequence: CASSEPAGANVLTF. DNA for the CDR3: TGTGCCAGCAGTGAACCAGCAGGGGCCAACGTCCTGACTTTC.

In its sample, this clonotype was seen a few times. The V call is TRBV7-9, the J call TRBJ2-2, with unresolved D. V lost 4 bases, J lost 4 bases, and 13 bases lay in between. Per germline, CDR1 SEHNR and CDR2 FQNEAQ (reference sequence). CDR3 length: 15 amino acids. CDR3 DNA: TGTGCCAGCAGCTCAAAGACCGGTCTCACCGGGGAGCTGTTTTTT. It translates to CASSSKTGLTGELFF.

This clonotype showed up many times. CDR3 in DNA: TGTGCCAGCAGCTTAAGAGACCCCTCCGAGCAGTACTTC. Translating gives CASSLRDPSEQYF. V usage is TRBV7-9 and J usage is TRBJ2-7, with no clear D. Germline CDR1 and CDR2: SEHNR and FQNEAQ (reference sequence). V dropped 2 bases and J dropped 6 bases, with 11 bases sitting between them. The CDR3 loop spans 13 amino acids. Complete variable domain (other parts from reference TRBV7-9 and TRBJ2-7): DTGVSQNPRHKITKRGQNVTFRCDPISEHNRLYWYRQTLGQGPEFLTYFQNEAQLEKSRLLSDRFSAERPKGSFSTLEIQRTEQGDSAMYLCASSLRDPSEQYFGPGTRLTVT.

This clonotype was recorded a few times. The genes are TRBV7-9 and TRBJ1-4; no clear D gene. CDR1 SEHNR and CDR2 FQNEAQ come from the germline V gene (reference sequence). CDR3 length equals 14 residues. V gave up 2 bases and J gave up 0 bases, with 4 bases separating them. The CDR3 coding sequence is TGTGCCAGCAGCTTATTATCAACTAATGAAAAACTGTTTTTT. Its protein is CASSLLSTNEKLFF.

This chain joins TRBV12-3 or TRBV12-4 and TRBJ1-1; the match to TRBD1 covers 9 bases. The CDR3 runs to 13 residues. V was pared by 8 bases and J by 5 bases, with 6 bases of the junction left unmatched. The CDR3 protein is CASPRTGDTEAFF. The CDR3 region has the DNA TGTGCCAGCCCTAGGACAGGGGATACTGAAGCTTTCTTT.

V usage is TRBV19 and J usage is TRBJ2-5, with a tentative D call TRBD2 (6 bases). The V gene lost 7 bases and the J gene lost 5 bases, with 20 bases spanning the gap. The CDR3 runs 15 residues. CDR1 LNHDA and CDR2 SQIVND come from the germline V gene (reference sequence). CDR3 protein: CASMIMGGRSETQYF. The CDR3 DNA reads as TGTGCCAGTATGATCATGGGGGGTCGGTCGGAGACCCAGTACTTC.

This clonotype was observed a few times. The CDR3 region is CASSEVYPGLAGDSYEQYF. CDR3 nucleotide sequence: TGTGCCAGCAGTGAAGTCTACCCAGGACTAGCGGGTGACAGCTACGAGCAGTACTTC. The V and J genes are TRBV2 and TRBJ2-7; 11 bases are shared with TRBD2. Trimming at V came to 1 base and at J to 3 bases, leaving 14 bases not matched to a gene. The CDR3 extends over 19 amino acids. Per germline, CDR1 SNHLY and CDR2 FYNNEI.

This clonotype was observed many times. The chain couples TRBV3-1 to TRBJ2-7; 9 bases are shared with TRBD1. Trimming cost V 1 base and J 5 bases; bases outside gene matches: 6. In germline, CDR1 is LGHDT, CDR2 YNNKEL (reference sequence). This CDR3 is 15 amino acids long. The chain's CDR3 is CASSQGGTGYHEQYF. DNA for the CDR3: TGTGCCAGCAGCCAAGGAGGGACAGGGTATCACGAGCAGTACTTC.

This clonotype was detected many times. V is TRBV6-1 and J is TRBJ1-1; the match to TRBD1 covers 8 bases. Germline-derived CDR1 and CDR2 are MNHNS and SASEGT. This CDR3 is 14 amino acids long. V lost 5 bases and J lost 1; bases outside the gene matches: 3. The CDR3 spells CASSRDRWNTEAFF. CDR3 DNA: TGTGCCAGCAGTAGGGACAGGTGGAACACTGAAGCTTTCTTT.

This clonotype was picked up many times. This chain links TRBV5-1 with TRBJ2-7, with unresolved D. Per the germline V gene, CDR1 is SGHRS and CDR2 is YFSETQ. V was trimmed by 2 bases and J by 0 bases, leaving 9 bases between them. The CDR3 is 14 residues long. CDR3 residues: CASSFQASSYEQYF. CDR3 nucleotides: TGCGCCAGCAGCTTCCAGGCGTCCTCCTACGAGCAGTACTTC. Full variable domain (missing parts from reference TRBV5-1 and TRBJ2-7): KAGVTQTPRYLIKTRGQQVTLSCSPISGHRSVSWYQQTPGQGLQFLFEYFSETQRNKGNFPGRFSGRQFSNSRSEMNVSTLELGDSALYLCASSFQASSYEQYFGPGTRLTVT.

The chain links TRBV20-1 to TRBJ1-5; TRBD1 matches at 9 bases. This CDR3 region has 13 residues. Trimming took 6 bases from V and 7 from J; bases not matched to a gene: 7. Germline values: CDR1 DFQATT, CDR2 SNEGSKA (reference sequence). CDR3 sequence (DNA): TGCAGTGCAACACAGGGGGCACGGCAGCCCCAGCATTTT. This encodes CSATQGARQPQHF.

This clonotype was counted at least ten times. The chain links TRBV7-8 to TRBJ2-7; weak D call: TRBD1 (6 bases). The V and J ends lost 3 bases and 6 bases respectively, with 12 bases between them. The germline V gene has CDR1 SGHVS and CDR2 FQNEAQ. This CDR3 contains 13 residues. CDR3 in amino acids: CASSFNRDREQYF. The DNA for the CDR3 is TGTGCCAGCAGCTTCAACAGGGACCGCGAGCAGTACTTC. Using reference TRBV7-8 and TRBJ2-7 for the parts outside the CDR3, the full variable domain is GAGVSQSPRYKVAKRGQDVALRCDPISGHVSLFWYQQALGQGPEFLTYFQNEAQLDKSGLPSDRFFAERPEGSVSTLKIQRTQQEDSAVYLCASSFNRDREQYFGPGTRLTVT.

At least ten counts were recorded for this clonotype. V and J are TRBV29-1 and TRBJ2-1, with D possibly TRBD2 on 6 matching bases. Trimming removed 7 bases from V and 3 bases from J, with 10 bases in between. The CDR3 sequence is 12 residues long. CDR1 and CDR2 from the germline V gene are SQVTM and ANQGSEA. CDR3: CSGIADYNEQFF. In nucleotides, the CDR3 is TGCAGCGGGATAGCGGACTACAATGAGCAGTTCTTC.

This clonotype was seen ten or more times. This chain joins TRBV6-2 or TRBV6-3 and TRBJ2-5; D is uncertain. Trimming pared 6 bases from V and 5 bases from J, leaving 13 bases between. Per the germline V gene, CDR1 is MNHEY and CDR2 is SVGEGT. This CDR3 has 13 amino acids. DNA for the CDR3: TGTGCCAGCAGCCTATTAGAATGGGAGACCCAGTACTTC. Encoded protein: CASSLLEWETQYF.

This clonotype was seen many times. This chain uses TRBV5-1 with TRBJ2-7; no definite D call. The germline CDR1 and CDR2 sequences are SGHRS and YFSETQ. CDR3 length: 12 residues. V was clipped by 0 bases and J by 3 bases, with 4 bases between them. This CDR3 reads CASSLDVYEQYF. CDR3 coding DNA: TGCGCCAGCAGCTTGGACGTCTACGAGCAGTACTTC.

This clonotype was detected ten times or more. The rearrangement joins TRBV11-1 to TRBJ1-2, with D uncertain. Germline values: CDR1 SGHAT, CDR2 FQDESV (reference sequence). The CDR3 is 14 residues long. Trimming cost V 2 bases and J 9 bases, with 16 bases left between them. The CDR3: CASSLWDGVSRYTF. The CDR3 DNA is TGTGCCAGCAGCTTATGGGATGGTGTGTCTCGCTACACCTTC.

This clonotype was counted between two and nine times. The chain employs TRBV20-1 and TRBJ2-2, with 13 bases that match TRBD2. Trimming took 1 base from V and 7 from J; bases not matched to a gene: 6. Germline V gene data show CDR1 as DFQATT and CDR2 as SNEGSKA (reference sequence). This CDR3 is 16 amino acids long. CDR3 sequence (DNA): TGCAGTGCTAGAGTGGGACTAGCGGGGCTCGGCGGGGAGCTGTTTTTT. Protein sequence: CSARVGLAGLGGELFF.

This clonotype was recorded many times. The V gene is TRBV7-3, the J gene TRBJ1-4; D remains unclear. The CDR3 extends over 13 amino acids. Trimming removed 6 bases at V and 5 bases at J, with 10 bases between. Per the germline V gene, CDR1 is SGHTA and CDR2 is FQGTGA. CDR3 DNA sequence: TGTGCCAGCAGTTCTACAGTAAATGAAAAACTGTTTTTT. This codes for CASSSTVNEKLFF.

This clonotype appeared a few times. The chain links TRBV19 to TRBJ2-1; D not certain. Trimming stripped 3 bases from V and 1 base from J, with 10 bases between. CDR3 size: 15 residues. Germline V gives CDR1 LNHDA, CDR2 SQIVND (reference sequence). The CDR3 bases are TGTGCCAGTAGTATTAGGCTCCTATCCTACAATGAGCAGTTCTTC. The encoded protein is CASSIRLLSYNEQFF.